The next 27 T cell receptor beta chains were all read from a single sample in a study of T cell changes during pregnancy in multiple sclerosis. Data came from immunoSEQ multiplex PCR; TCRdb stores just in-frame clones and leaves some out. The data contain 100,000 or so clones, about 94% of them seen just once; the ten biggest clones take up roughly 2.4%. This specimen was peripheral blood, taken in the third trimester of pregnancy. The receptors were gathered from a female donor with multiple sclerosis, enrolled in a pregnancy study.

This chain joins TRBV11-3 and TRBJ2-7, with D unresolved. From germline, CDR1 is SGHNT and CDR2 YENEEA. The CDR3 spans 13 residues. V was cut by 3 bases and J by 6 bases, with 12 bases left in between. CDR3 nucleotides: TGTGCCAGCAGCTTGAGCCCGACATTCGAGCAGTACTTC. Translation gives CASSLSPTFEQYF.

The CDR3 DNA sequence: TGTGCCAGCAGTGATGGGGGACTAGCGGGATTCCAAGAGACCCAGTACTTC. Its translation: CASSDGGLAGFQETQYF. The rearrangement links TRBV25-1 to TRBJ2-5; 13 nucleotides agree with TRBD2. With V trimmed by 3 bases and J by 1 base, 5 bases remained unmatched. Germline CDR1 and CDR2: MGHDK and SYGVNS. CDR3 size: 17 residues.

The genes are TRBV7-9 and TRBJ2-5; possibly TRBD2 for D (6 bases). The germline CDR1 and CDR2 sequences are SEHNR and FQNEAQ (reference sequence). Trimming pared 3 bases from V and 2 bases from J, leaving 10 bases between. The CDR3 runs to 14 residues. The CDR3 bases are TGTGCCAGCAGCTTCTCGGGACTGCAAGAGACCCAGTACTTC. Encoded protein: CASSFSGLQETQYF.

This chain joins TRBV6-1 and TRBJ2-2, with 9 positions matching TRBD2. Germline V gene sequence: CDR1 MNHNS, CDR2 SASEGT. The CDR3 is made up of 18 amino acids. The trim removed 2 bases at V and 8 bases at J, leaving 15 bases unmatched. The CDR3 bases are TGTGCCAGCAGTGAAAGGCTCGGTAGCGGGGGACGTTCTGGGGAGCTGTTTTTT. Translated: CASSERLGSGGRSGELFF.

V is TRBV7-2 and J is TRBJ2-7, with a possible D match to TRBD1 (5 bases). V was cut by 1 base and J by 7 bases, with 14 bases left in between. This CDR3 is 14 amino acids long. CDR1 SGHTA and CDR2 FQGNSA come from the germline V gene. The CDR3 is CASSLGGPGWEQYF. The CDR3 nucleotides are TGTGCCAGCAGCTTAGGGGGCCCGGGTTGGGAGCAGTACTTC.

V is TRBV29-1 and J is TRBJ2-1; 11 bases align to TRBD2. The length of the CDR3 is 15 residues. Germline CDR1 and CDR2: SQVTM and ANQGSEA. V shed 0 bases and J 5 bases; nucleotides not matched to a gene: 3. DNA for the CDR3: TGCAGCGTTGAAGACGGGACTAGCGGAGACAATGAGCAGTTCTTC. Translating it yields CSVEDGTSGDNEQFF.

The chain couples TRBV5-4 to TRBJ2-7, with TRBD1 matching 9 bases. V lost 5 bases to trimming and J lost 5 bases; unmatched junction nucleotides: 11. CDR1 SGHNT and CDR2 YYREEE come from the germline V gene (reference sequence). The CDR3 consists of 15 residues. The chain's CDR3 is CASSAGTGTRNEQYF. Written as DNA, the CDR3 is TGTGCCAGCAGTGCCGGGACAGGGACGAGGAACGAGCAGTACTTC.

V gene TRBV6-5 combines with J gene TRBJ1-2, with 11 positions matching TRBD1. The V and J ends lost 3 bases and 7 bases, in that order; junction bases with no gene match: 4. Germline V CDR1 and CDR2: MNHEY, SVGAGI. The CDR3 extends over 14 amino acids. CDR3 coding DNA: TGTGCCAGCAGTTATCACGGGACAGGGGGTGGCTACACCTTC. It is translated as CASSYHGTGGGYTF.

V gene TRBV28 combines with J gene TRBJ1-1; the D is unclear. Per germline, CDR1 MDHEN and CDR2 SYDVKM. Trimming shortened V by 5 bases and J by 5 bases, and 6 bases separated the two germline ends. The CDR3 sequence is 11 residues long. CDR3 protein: CASSLRTEAFF. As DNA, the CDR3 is TGTGCCAGCAGTCTGCGAACTGAAGCTTTCTTT.

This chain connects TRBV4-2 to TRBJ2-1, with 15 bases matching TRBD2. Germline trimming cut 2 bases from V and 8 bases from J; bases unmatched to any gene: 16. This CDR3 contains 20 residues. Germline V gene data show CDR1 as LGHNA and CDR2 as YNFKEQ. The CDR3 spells CASSQKPGTSGRNVIDEQFF. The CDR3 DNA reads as TGTGCCAGCAGCCAAAAACCCGGGACTAGCGGGAGGAACGTCATCGATGAGCAGTTCTTC.

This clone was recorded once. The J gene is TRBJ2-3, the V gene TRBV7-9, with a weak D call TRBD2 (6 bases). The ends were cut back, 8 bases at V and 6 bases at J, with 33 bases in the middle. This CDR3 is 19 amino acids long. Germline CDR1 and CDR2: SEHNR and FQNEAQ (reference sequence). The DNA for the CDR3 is TGTGCCAGCCCCCCCGGAGCTAGCCGGGAGTTTCATTTGGGGGATACGCAGTATTTT. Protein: CASPPGASREFHLGDTQYF.

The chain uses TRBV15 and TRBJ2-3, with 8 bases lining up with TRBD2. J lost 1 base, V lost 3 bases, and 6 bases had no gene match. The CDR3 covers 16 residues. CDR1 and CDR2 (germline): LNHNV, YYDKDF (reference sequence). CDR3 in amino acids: CATSSRLAGGTDTQYF. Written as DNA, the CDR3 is TGTGCCACCAGCAGTCGGCTAGCGGGCGGCACAGATACGCAGTATTTT.

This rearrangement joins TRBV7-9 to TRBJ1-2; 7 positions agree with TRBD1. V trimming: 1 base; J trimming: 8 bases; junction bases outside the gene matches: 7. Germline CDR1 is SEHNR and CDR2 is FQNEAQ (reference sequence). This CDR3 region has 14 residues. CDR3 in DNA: TGTGCCAGCAGCTTAGAGATCGACAGGGACGGCTACACCTTC. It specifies CASSLEIDRDGYTF.

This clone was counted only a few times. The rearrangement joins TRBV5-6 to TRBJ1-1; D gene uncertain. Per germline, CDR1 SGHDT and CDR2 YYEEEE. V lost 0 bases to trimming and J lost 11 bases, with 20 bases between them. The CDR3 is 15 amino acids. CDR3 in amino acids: CASSLVEAFPGGAFF. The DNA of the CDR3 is TGTGCCAGCAGCTTGGTAGAAGCCTTTCCGGGTGGGGCTTTCTTT. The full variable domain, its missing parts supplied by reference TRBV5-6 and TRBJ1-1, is DAGVTQSPTHLIKTRGQQVTLRCSPKSGHDTVSWYQQALGQGPQFIFQYYEEEERQRGNFPDRFSGHQFPNYSSELNVNALLLGDSALYLCASSLVEAFPGGAFFGQGTRLTVV.

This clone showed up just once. This CDR3 is CASSADRGWDQPQHF. DNA for the CDR3: TGTGCCAGCAGCGCTGACAGGGGATGGGACCAGCCCCAGCATTTT. This chain uses TRBV11-2 with TRBJ1-5, with 8 bases lining up with TRBD1. The V gene's germline CDR1 is SGHAT and CDR2 FQNNGV. Losses at the gene ends were 5 bases for V and 7 bases for J; bases not matched to a gene: 10. The CDR3 spans 15 residues.

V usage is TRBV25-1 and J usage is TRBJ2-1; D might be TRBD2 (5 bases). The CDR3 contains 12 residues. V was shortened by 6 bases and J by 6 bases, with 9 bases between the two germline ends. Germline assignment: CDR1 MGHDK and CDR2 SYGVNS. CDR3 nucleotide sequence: TGTGCCAGCAGAGCGGTGATCAATGAGCAGTTCTTC. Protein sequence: CASRAVINEQFF. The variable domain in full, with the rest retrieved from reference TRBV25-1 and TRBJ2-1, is EADIYQTPRYLVIGTGKKITLECSQTMGHDKMYWYQQDPGMELHLIHYSYGVNSTEKGDLSSESTVSRIRTEHFPLTLESARPSHTSQYLCASRAVINEQFFGPGTRLTVL.

The CDR3 region has the DNA TGTGCCAGTAGTACGACGGGAATCTATGGCTACACCTTC. It translates to CASSTTGIYGYTF. The rearrangement uses TRBV19 and TRBJ1-2; the D is unclear. Trimming stripped 4 bases from V and 4 bases from J, with 10 bases between. This CDR3 is built from 13 residues. Germline V lookup: CDR1 LNHDA, CDR2 SQIVND (reference sequence).

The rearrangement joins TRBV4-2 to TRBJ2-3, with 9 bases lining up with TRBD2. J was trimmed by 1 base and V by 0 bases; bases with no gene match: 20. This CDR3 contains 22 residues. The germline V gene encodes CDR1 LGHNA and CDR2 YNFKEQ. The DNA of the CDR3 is TGTGCCAGCAGCCAAGACTCTAGAATCCGCTCCTTAGCGGGAGAAGGCACAGATACGCAGTATTTT. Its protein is CASSQDSRIRSLAGEGTDTQYF.

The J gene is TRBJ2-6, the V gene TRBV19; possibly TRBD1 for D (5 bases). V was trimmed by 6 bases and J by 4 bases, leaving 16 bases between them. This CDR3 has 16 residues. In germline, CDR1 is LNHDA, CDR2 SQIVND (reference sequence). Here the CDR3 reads CASSRAPRWGANVLTF. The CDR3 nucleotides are TGTGCCAGTAGCAGGGCCCCCCGCTGGGGGGCCAACGTCCTGACTTTC.

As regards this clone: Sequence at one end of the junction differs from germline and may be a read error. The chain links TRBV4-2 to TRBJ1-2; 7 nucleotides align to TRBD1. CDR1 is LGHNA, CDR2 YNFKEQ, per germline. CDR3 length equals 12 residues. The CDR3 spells CASSLGTVSLDF. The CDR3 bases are TGTGCCAGCAGCCTAGGGACAGTATCCTTAGACTTC.

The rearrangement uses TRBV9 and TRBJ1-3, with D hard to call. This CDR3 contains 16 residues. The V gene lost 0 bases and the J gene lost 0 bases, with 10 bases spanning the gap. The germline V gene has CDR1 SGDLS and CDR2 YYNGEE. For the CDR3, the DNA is TGTGCCAGCAGCGTAGGATCGGGAGACTCTGGAAACACCATATATTTT. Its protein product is CASSVGSGDSGNTIYF.

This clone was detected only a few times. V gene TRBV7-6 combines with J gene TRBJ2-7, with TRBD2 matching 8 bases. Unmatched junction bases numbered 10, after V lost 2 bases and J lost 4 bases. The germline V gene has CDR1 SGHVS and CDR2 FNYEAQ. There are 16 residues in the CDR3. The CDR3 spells CASSLSRAGGTYEQYF. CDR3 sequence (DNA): TGTGCCAGCAGCTTATCTCGCGCGGGAGGTACATACGAGCAGTACTTC. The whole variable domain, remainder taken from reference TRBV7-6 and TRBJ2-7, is GAGVSQSPRYKVTKRGQDVALRCDPISGHVSLYWYRQALGQGPEFLTYFNYEAQQDKSGLPNDRFSAERPEGSISTLTIQRTEQRDSAMYRCASSLSRAGGTYEQYFGPGTRLTVT.

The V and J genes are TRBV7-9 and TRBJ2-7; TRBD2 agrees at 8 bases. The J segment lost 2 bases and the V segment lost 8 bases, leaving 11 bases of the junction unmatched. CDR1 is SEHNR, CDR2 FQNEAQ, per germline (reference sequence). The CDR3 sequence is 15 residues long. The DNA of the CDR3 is TGTGCCAGCTCGGGAGCGGGAGTTTTAGCCTACGAGCAGTACTTC. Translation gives CASSGAGVLAYEQYF.

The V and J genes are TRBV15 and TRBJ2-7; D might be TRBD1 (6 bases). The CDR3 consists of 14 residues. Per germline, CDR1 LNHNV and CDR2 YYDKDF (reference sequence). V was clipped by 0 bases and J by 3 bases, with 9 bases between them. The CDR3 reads CATSRDRGIYEQYF. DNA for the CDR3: TGTGCCACCAGCAGAGACAGGGGAATCTACGAGCAGTACTTC. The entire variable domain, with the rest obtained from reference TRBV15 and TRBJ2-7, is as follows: DAMVIQNPRYQVTQFGKPVTLSCSQTLNHNVMYWYQQKSSQAPKLLFHYYDKDFNNEADTPDNFQSRRPNTSFCFLDIRSPGLGDTAMYLCATSRDRGIYEQYFGPGTRLTVT.

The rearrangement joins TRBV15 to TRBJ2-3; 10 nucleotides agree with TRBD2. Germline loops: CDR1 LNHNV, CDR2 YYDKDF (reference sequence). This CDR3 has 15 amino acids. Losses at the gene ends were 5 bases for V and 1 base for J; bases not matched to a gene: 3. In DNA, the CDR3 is TGTGCCACCAGCCTCGGGACTAGCGGCACAGATACGCAGTATTTT. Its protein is CATSLGTSGTDTQYF.

The CDR3 loop reads CASSRRQGASGTRPLNIQYF. Written as DNA, the CDR3 is TGCGCCAGCAGCAGACGACAGGGGGCTAGCGGGACTCGTCCCCTAAACATTCAGTACTTC. The chain is built from TRBV5-1 and TRBJ2-4; a weak D match, TRBD1 (10 bases). CDR3 size: 20 residues. V was trimmed by 4 bases and J by 6 bases, leaving 32 bases between them. The V gene's germline CDR1 is SGHRS and CDR2 YFSETQ.

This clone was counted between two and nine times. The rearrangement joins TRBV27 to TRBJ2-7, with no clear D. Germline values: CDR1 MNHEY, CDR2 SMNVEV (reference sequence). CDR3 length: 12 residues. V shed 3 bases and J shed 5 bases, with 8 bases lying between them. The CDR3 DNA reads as TGTGCCAGCAGTTTGGTAGGAGACGAGCAGTACTTC. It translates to CASSLVGDEQYF.